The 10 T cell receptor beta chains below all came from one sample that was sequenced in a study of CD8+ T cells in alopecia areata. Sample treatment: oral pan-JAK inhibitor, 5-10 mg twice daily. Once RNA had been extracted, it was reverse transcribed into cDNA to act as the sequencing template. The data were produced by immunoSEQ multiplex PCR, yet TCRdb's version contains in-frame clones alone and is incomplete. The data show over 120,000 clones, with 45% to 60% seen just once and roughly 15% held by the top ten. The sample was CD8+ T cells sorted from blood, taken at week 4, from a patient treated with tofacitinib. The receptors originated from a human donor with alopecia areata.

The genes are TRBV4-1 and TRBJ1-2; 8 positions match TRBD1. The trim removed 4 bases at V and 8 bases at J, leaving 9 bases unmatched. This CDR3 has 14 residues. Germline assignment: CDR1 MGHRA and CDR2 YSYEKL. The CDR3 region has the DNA TGCGCCAGCAGCCGGCCAGGGGGCACGGGAGGCTACACCTTC. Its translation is CASSRPGGTGGYTF.

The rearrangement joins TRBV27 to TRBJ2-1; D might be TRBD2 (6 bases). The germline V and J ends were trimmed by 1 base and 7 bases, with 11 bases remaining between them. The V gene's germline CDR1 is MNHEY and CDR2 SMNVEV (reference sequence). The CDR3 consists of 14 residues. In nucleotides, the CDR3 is TGTGCCAGCAGTTTATGGGACCGGGGGAATGAGCAGTTCTTC. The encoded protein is CASSLWDRGNEQFF.

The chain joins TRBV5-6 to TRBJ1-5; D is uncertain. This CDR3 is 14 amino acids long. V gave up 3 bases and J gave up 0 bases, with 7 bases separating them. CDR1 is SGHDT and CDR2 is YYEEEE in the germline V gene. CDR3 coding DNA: TGTGCCAGCAGCTATTTACTTAGCAATCAGCCCCAGCATTTT. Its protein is CASSYLLSNQPQHF.

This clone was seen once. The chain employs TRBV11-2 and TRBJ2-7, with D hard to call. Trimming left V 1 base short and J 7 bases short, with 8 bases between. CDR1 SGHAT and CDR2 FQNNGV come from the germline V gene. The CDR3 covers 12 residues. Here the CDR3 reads CASSLGRYEQYF. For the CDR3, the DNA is TGTGCCAGCAGCTTAGGCCGGTATGAGCAGTACTTC. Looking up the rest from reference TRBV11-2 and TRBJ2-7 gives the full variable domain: EAGVAQSPRYKIIEKRQSVAFWCNPISGHATLYWYQQILGQGPKLLIQFQNNGVVDDSQLPKDRFSAERLKGVDSTLKIQPAKLEDSAVYLCASSLGRYEQYFGPGTRLTVT.

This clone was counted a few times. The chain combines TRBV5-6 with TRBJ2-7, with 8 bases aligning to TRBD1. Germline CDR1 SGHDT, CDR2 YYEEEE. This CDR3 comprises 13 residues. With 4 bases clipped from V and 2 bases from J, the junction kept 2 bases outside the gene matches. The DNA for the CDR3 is TGTGCCAGCAGCGTGGACAGGGCCTACGAGCAGTACTTC. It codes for CASSVDRAYEQYF.

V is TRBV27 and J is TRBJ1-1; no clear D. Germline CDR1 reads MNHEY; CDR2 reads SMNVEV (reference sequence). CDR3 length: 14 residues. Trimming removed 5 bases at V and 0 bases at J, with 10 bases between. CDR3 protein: CASSPVGVNTEAFF. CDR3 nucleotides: TGTGCCAGCAGTCCCGTCGGGGTGAACACTGAAGCTTTCTTT.

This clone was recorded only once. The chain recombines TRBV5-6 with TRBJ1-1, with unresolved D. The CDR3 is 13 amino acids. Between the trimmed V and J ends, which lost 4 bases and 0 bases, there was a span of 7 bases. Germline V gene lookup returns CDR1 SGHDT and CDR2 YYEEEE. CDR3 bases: TGTGCCAGCAGCCCCGAGATGAACACTGAAGCTTTCTTT. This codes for CASSPEMNTEAFF. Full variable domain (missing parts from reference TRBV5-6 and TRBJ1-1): DAGVTQSPTHLIKTRGQQVTLRCSPKSGHDTVSWYQQALGQGPQFIFQYYEEEERQRGNFPDRFSGHQFPNYSSELNVNALLLGDSALYLCASSPEMNTEAFFGQGTRLTVV.

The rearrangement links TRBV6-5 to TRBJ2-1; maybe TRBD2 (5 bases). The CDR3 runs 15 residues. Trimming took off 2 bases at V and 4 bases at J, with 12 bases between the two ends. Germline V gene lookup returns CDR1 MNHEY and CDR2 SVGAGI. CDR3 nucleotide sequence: TGTGCCAGCAGTTACAAGGTGACGGGATACAATGAGCAGTTCTTC. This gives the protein CASSYKVTGYNEQFF.

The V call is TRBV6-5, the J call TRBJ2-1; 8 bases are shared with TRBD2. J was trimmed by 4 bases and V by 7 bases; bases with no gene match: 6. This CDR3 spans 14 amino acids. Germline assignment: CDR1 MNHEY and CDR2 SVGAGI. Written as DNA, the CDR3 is TGTGCCAGCAATCCAGCGGGGGCTTACAATGAGCAGTTCTTC. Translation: CASNPAGAYNEQFF.

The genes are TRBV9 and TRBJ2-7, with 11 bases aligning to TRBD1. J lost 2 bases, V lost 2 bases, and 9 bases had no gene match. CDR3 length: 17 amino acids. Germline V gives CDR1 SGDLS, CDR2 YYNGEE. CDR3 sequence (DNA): TGTGCCAGCAGCGTCCCCGGCGCGGGACAGGGGGCCTACGAGCAGTACTTC. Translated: CASSVPGAGQGAYEQYF. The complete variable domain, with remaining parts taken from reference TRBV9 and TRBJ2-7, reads DSGVTQTPKHLITATGQRVTLRCSPRSGDLSVYWYQQSLDQGLQFLIQYYNGEERAKGNILERFSAQQFPDLHSELNLSSLELGDSALYFCASSVPGAGQGAYEQYFGPGTRLTVT.